The TCR beta chain under discussion was sequenced for a study of shared clonotypes between healthy human individuals. Donors, without exception, were Caucasian adults residing in Nashville, Tennessee. Produced via immunoSEQ multiplex PCR; TCRdb's table is partial and in-frame only. The sample has about 1 million clones, about 80% seen once. Sequencing input: memory CD4+ T cells sorted from blood. The subset: CD45RA-negative fraction. The clonotype was recovered from a man between 18 and 35 years old in good health.

Here the CDR3 reads CASSLDGWGLGDTQYF. In nucleotides, the CDR3 is TGTGCCAGCAGCTTGGATGGCTGGGGCTTGGGAGATACGCAGTATTTT. The chain joins TRBV5-4 to TRBJ2-3, with D possibly TRBD1 on 5 matching bases. Germline V lookup: CDR1 SGHNT, CDR2 YYREEE (reference sequence). CDR3 length: 16 amino acids. The germline V and J ends were trimmed by 0 bases and 5 bases, with 16 bases remaining between them.